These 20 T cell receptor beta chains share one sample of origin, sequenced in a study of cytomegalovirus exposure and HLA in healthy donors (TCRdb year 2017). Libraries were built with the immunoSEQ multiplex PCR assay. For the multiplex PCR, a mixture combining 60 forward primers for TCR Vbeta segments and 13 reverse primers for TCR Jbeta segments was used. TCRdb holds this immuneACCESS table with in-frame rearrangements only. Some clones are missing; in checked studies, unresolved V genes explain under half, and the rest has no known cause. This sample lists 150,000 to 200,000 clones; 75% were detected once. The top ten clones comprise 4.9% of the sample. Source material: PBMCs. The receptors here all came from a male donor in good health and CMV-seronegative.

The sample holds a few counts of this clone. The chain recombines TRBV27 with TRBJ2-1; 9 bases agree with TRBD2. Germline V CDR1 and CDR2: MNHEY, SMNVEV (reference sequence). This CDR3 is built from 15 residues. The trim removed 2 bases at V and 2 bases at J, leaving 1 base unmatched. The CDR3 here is CASSLAGGTYNEQFF. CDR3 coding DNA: TGTGCCAGCAGTTTAGCGGGAGGGACCTACAATGAGCAGTTCTTC.

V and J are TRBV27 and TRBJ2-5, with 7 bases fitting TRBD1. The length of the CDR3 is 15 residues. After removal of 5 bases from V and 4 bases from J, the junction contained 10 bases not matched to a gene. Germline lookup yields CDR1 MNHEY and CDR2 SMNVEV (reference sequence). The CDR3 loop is CASSQRGLSGETQYF. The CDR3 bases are TGTGCCAGCAGTCAAAGGGGGCTAAGTGGAGAGACCCAGTACTTC.

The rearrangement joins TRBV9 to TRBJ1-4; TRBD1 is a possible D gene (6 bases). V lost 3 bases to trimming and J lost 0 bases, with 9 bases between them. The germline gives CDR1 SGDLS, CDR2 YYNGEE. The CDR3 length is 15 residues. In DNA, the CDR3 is TGTGCCAGCAGCGGACAGGATGCAACTAATGAAAAACTGTTTTTT. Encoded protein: CASSGQDATNEKLFF.

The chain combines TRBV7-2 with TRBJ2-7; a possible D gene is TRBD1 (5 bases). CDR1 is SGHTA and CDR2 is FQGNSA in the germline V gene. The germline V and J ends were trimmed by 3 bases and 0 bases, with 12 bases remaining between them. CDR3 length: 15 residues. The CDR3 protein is CASSFQGSSSYEQYF. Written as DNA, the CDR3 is TGTGCCAGCAGCTTTCAGGGTTCTAGCTCCTACGAGCAGTACTTC.

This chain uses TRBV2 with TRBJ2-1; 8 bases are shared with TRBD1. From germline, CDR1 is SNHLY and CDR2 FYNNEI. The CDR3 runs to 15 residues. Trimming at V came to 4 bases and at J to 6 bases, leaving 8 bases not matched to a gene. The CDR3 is CASSVRPGGPNEQFF. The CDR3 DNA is TGTGCCAGCAGTGTAAGGCCAGGGGGCCCCAATGAGCAGTTCTTC.

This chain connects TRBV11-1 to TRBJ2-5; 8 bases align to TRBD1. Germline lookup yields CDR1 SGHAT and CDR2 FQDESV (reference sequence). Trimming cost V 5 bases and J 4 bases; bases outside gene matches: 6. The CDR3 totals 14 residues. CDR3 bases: TGTGCCAGCAGCCCCGGACAGGGAAGAGAGACCCAGTACTTC. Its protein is CASSPGQGRETQYF.

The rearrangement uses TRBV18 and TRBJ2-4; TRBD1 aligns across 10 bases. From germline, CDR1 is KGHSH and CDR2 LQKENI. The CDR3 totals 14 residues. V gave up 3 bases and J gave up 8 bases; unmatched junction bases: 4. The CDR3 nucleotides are TGTGCCAGCTCACCGGGACAGGGGTTCGACATTCAGTACTTC. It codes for CASSPGQGFDIQYF.

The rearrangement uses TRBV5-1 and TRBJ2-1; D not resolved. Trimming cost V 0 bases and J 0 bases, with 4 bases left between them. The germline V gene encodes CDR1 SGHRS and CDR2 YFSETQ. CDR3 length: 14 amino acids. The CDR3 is CASSLVSSYNEQFF. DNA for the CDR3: TGCGCCAGCAGCTTGGTGAGCTCCTACAATGAGCAGTTCTTC.

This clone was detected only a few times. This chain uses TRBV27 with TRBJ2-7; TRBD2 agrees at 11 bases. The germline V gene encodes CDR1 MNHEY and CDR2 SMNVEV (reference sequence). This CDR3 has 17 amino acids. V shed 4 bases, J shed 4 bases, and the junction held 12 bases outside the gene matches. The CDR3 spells CASSSITPTSGRYEQYF. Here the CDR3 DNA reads TGTGCCAGCAGTTCAATAACCCCTACTAGCGGGAGATACGAGCAGTACTTC.

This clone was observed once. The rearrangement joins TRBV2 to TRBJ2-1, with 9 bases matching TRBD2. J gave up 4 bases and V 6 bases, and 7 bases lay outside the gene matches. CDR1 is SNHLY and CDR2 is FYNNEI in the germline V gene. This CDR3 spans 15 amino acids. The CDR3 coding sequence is TGTGCCAGCAGCGAGAATAGCGGGGGATACAATGAGCAGTTCTTC. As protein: CASSENSGGYNEQFF.

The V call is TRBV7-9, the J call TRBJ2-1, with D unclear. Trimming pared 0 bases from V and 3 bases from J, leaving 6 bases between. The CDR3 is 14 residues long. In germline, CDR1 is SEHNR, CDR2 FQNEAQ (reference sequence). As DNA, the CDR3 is TGTGCCAGCAGCTTAGCAGGAGTCTACAATGAGCAGTTCTTC. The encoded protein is CASSLAGVYNEQFF.

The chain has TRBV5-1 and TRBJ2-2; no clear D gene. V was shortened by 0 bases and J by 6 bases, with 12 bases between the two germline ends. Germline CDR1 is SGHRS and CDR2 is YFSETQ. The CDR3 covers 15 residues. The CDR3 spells CASSLGPPRAGELFF. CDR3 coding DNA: TGCGCCAGCAGCTTGGGGCCTCCCCGGGCCGGGGAGCTGTTTTTT.

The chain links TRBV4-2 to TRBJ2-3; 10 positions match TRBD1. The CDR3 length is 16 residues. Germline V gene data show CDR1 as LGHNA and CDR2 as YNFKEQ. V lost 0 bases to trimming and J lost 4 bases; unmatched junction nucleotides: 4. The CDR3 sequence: CASSQDNGQGADTQYF. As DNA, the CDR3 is TGTGCCAGCAGCCAAGATAACGGACAGGGGGCAGATACGCAGTATTTT.

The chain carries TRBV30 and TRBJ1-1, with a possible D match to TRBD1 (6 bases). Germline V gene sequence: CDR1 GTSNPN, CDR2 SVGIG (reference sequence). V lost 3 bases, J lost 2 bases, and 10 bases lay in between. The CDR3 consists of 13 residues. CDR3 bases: TGTGCCTGGAGGGGAGGGGGTAACACTGAAGCTTTCTTT. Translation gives CAWRGGGNTEAFF.

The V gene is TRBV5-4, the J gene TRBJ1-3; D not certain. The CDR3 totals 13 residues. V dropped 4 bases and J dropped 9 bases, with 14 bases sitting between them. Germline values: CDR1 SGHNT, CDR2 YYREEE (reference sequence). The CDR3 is CASSPGPEGTIYF. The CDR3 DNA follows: TGTGCCAGCAGCCCTGGGCCCGAGGGCACCATATATTTT.

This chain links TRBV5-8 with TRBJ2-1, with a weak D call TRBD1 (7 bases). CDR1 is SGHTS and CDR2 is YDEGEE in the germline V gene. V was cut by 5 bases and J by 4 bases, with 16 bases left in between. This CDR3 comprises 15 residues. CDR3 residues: CASSPGGLRYNEQFF. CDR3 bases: TGTGCCAGCAGTCCAGGGGGACTGCGGTACAATGAGCAGTTCTTC.

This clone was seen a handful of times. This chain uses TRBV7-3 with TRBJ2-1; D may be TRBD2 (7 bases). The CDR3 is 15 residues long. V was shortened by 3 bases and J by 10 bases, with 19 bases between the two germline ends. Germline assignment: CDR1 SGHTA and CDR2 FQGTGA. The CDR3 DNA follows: TGTGCCAGCAGCTTTTCCGAGGGGGGGATCCAAGAGCAGTTCTTC. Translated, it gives CASSFSEGGIQEQFF.

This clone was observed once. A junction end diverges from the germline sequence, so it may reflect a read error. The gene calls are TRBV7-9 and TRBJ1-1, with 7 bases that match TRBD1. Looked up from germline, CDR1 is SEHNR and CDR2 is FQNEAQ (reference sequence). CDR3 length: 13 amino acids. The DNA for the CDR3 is TGTTCCAGCAGCTTAGGGCAGGGGGGAGAAGCTTTCTTT. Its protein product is CSSSLGQGGEAFF.

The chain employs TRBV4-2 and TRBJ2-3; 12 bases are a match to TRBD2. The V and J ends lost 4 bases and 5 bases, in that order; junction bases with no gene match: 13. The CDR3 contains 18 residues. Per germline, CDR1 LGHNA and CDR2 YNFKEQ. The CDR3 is CASSPKRTSGEHVDTQYF. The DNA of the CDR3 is TGTGCCAGCAGCCCGAAACGGACTAGCGGGGAACATGTAGATACGCAGTATTTT.

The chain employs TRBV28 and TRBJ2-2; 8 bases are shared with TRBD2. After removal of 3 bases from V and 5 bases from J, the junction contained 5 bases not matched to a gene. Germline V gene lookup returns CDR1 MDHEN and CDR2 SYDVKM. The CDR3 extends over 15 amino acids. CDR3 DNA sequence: TGTGCCAGCAGTTTTGACGGGAGGGCGACCGGGGAGCTGTTTTTT. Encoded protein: CASSFDGRATGELFF.